The present T cell receptor beta chain was sequenced within a study of tumor-infiltrating lymphocytes in primary liver carcinoma. In the study overall: Regardless of tissue type, samples showed similar yields of roughly 3.5 to 7.13 million productive TCRbeta reads.

Unsorted bulk tissue, roughly 19-33 mg of it, served as the source for co-extraction of RNA and DNA. Surgical resection was the treatment these patients received for primary liver carcinoma. With respect to this clonotype: Its specificity is not known. A much larger clone is a single base away; this may be a read error. The CDR3 does not close with the conserved phenylalanine or tryptophan, likely indicating a read error.

Study findings and constraints: Presence in all five tumor regions was observed for only about 8-25% of top clones.

Reverse transcription of around 0.45 ug total RNA with a constant-region primer produced TCR beta cDNA. Employing slightly modified ARM-PCR, three nested multiplex PCR rounds were run, and these gave rise to the TCR beta libraries. Forward primers for TRBV1-TRBV30 and a C-beta reverse primer served the first two PCR rounds, at about 10 cycles each. MiXCR was run by TCRdb on the multiplex PCR reads, yielding one entry per CDR3 protein. The sample has tens of thousands of distinct CDR3 sequences, approximately 70% seen once. Germline CDR1 is SGHRS and CDR2 is YFSETQ. V was pared by 1 base and J by 7 bases, with 6 bases of the junction left unmatched. This CDR3 has 15 amino acids.

The sequence was obtained from a man aged 35 to 55 with primary liver carcinoma and hepatitis B virus infection. The chain has TRBV5-1 and TRBJ2-1; 9 bases are shared with TRBD1. Sequenced sample: liver tumor tissue from sampling region 1. The subset here: tumor region T1, superior pole. In nucleotides, the CDR3 is TGCGCCAGCAGCTTGTGGGACAGGGTAGAAAATGAGCAGTTCCTC. Translating it yields CASSLWDRVENEQFL.